The present entry profiles one TCR beta chain with its context. The sample originates from a study of blood T cell repertoires in COVID-19. At the level of the study: From the United States, Italy and Spain came samples of acute and convalescent COVID-19.

Germline V gene lookup returns CDR1 SEHNR and CDR2 FQNEAQ (reference sequence). V was cut by 0 bases and J by 7 bases, with 7 bases left in between. The CDR3 runs to 13 residues. Authors' methods: Reference gene primer amplification gave nucleated cell count estimates. Assay: immunoSEQ multiplex PCR; the TCRdb copy retains only in-frame clones and omits some. The V and J calls and clone size are taken from that table; D and trimming were inferred from the DNA. The sample has around 270,000 clones; around 89% are singletons. This chain links TRBV7-9 with TRBJ2-1; unclear D gene. The sequencing sample was made of peripheral blood. The sequence was collected from a man aged 40-49 years with acute or convalescent COVID-19. Written as DNA, the CDR3 is TGTGCCAGCAGCTTAGCGAACGGGAATGAGCAGTTCTTC. It encodes CASSLANGNEQFF.